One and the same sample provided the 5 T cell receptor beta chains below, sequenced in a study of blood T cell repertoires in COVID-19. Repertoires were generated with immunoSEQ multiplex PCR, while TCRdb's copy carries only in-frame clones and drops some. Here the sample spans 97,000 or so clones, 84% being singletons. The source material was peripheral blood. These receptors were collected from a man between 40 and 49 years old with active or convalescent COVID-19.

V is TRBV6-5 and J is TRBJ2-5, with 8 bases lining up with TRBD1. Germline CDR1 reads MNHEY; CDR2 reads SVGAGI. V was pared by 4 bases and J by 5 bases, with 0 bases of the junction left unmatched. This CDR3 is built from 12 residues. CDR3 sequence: CASSWDRETQYF. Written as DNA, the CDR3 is TGTGCCAGCAGTTGGGACAGGGAGACCCAGTACTTC.

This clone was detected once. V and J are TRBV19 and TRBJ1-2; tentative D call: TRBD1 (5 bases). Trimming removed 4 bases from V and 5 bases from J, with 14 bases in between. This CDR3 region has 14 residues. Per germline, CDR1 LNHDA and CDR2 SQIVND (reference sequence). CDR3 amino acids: CASSTTDRSYGYTF. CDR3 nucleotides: TGTGCCAGTAGTACCACCGACAGAAGTTATGGCTACACCTTC.

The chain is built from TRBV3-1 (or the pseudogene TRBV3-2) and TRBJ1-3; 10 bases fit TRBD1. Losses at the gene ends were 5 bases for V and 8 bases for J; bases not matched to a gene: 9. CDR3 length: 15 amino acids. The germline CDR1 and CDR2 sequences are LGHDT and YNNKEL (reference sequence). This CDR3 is CASSSSGDRGHTIYF. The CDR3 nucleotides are TGTGCCAGCAGCTCCTCAGGGGACAGGGGACACACCATATATTTT.

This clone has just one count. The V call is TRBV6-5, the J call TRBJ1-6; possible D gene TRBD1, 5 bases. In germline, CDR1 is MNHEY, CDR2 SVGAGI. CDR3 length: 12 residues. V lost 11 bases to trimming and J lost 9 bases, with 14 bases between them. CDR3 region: CASRMGGSPLHF. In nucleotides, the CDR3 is TGTGCCTCTCGGATGGGGGGTTCACCCCTCCACTTT.

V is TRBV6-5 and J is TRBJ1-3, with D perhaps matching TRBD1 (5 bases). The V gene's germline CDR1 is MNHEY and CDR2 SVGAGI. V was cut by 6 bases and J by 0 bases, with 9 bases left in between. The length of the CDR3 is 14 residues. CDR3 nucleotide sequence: TGTGCCAGCAGGGGGGGAGGCTCTGGAAACACCATATATTTT. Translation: CASRGGGSGNTIYF.